The source of this TCR beta chain is a study of blood T cell repertoires in COVID-19. Study-wide background: PBMCs, B-cell-depleted T cells, or T cells were the source of the cDNA or gDNA that made up the material.

Original methodology: From reference gene primer amplification, estimates of nucleated cell counts were derived. Sequencing was performed with immunoSEQ multiplex PCR; in TCRdb, only in-frame clones are kept and a portion is missing. That table furnishes V, J and clone size, whereas the DNA furnished D and trimming. Here the sample spans 200,000 to 250,000 clones, 75% to 85% being singletons. Sequencing was performed on peripheral blood. The source of this sequence is a woman aged 80 or over with COVID-19, enrolled during active disease.

The CDR3 DNA reads as TGTGCCAGCAGGGCAGCAGGAACATATGGCTACACCTTC. Translating it yields CASRAAGTYGYTF. The J gene is TRBJ1-2, the V gene TRBV27; D not certain. Trimming removed 6 bases from V and 5 bases from J, with 13 bases in between. This CDR3 region has 13 residues. Germline CDR1 and CDR2: MNHEY and SMNVEV (reference sequence).